This T cell receptor beta chain stems from a study of CD8 T cells in ankylosing spondylitis. Study outcomes and limitations: What appeared characteristic of ankylosing spondylitis blood was a TCR beta motif of eight highly homologous variants. Disease-linked clones reportedly concentrated significantly in matched ankylosing spondylitis synovial fluid.

This CDR3 has 13 residues. V dropped 6 bases and J dropped 6; count of bases not matched to a gene: 7. Germline values: CDR1 DFQATT, CDR2 SNEGSKA (reference sequence). Only a few counts were recorded for this clonotype. Its target is unknown. By quantitative 5'-RACE with molecular barcodes, the TCR beta libraries were made. TCRdb recomputed calls from the 5' RACE reads with MiXCR, one row per CDR3 protein. This sample carries roughly 440,000 distinct CDR3 sequences, about 15% of them seen once, and the ten largest clones take approximately 0.93%. The sample taken for sequencing was blood, either unsorted or a sorted T cell fraction (not recorded which). This chain joins TRBV20-1 and TRBJ2-3; 9 positions agree with TRBD2. The TCR was taken from a male donor with ankylosing spondylitis. The CDR3 protein is CSAISGGGDTQYF. CDR3 sequence (DNA): TGCAGTGCAATTAGCGGGGGAGGGGATACGCAGTATTTT.